This TCR beta chain is drawn from a study of blood T cell repertoires in COVID-19. The ends lost 1 base at V and 4 bases at J; junction bases unmatched: 7. Germline V lookup: CDR1 SGHRS, CDR2 YFSETQ. CDR3 size: 16 residues. Assay: immunoSEQ multiplex PCR; the TCRdb copy retains only in-frame clones and omits some. The table has 400,000 or so clones, about 90% seen once. Sequenced: peripheral blood. The sequence derives from a man between 18 and 35 years old with COVID-19, enrolled during active disease. This chain links TRBV5-1 with TRBJ2-5, with 10 bases that match TRBD2. CDR3: CASSLLPAGGVETQYF. CDR3 DNA: TGCGCCAGCAGCTTGCTTCCAGCGGGAGGGGTAGAGACCCAGTACTTC.